This TCR beta chain was recorded in a study of OX40 agonist ivuxolimab in advanced cancers. In its sample, this clone was seen a few times. Assay used: immunoSEQ multiplex PCR; TCRdb lists only in-frame clones, some missing. The profile shows 40,000 to 60,000 clones, around 93% of them singletons. The germline gives CDR1 LGHNA, CDR2 YNFKEQ. The CDR3 runs 13 residues. V dropped 1 base and J dropped 6 bases, with 9 bases sitting between them. This clonotype was sampled from an adult with an advanced solid tumor such as melanoma, head and neck, liver or kidney cancer. The sample consisted of CD4+ or CD8+ T cells sorted from blood, taken in a trial of the OX40 agonist ivuxolimab. The chain combines TRBV4-2 with TRBJ1-1; D is unclear. The CDR3 protein is CASSQGPVAEAFF. As DNA, the CDR3 is TGTGCCAGCAGCCAAGGGCCAGTAGCTGAAGCTTTCTTT.